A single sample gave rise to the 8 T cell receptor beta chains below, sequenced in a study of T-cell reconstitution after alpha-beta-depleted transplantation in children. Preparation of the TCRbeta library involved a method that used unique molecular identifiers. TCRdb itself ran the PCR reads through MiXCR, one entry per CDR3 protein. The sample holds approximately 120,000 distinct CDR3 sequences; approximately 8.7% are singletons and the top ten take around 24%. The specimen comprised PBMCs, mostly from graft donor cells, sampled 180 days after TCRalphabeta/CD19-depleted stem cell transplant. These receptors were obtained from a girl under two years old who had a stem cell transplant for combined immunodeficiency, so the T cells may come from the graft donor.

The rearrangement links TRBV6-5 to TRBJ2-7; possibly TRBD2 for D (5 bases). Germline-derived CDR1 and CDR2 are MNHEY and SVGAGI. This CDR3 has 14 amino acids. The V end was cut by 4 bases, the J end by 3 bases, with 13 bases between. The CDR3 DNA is TGTGCCAGCAGTTTTAGCCGGGATTACTACGAGCAGTACTTC. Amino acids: CASSFSRDYYEQYF.

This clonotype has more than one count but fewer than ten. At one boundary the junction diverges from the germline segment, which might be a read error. The CDR3 reads CASSYGPDRHF. The CDR3 DNA reads TGTGCCAGCAGCTACGGCCCTGACAGGCACTTC. The chain has TRBV13 and TRBJ2-7; TRBD1 might be the D (6 bases). Germline CDR1 PRHDT, CDR2 FYEKMQ (reference sequence). This CDR3 contains 11 residues.

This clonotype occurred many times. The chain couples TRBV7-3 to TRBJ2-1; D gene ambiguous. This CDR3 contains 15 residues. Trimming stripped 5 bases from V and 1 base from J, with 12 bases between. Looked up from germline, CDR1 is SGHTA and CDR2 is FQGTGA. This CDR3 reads CASSPRTVSYNEQFF. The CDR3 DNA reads TGTGCCAGCAGCCCCCGAACAGTATCCTACAATGAGCAGTTCTTC. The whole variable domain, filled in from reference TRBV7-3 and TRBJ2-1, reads GAGVSQTPSNKVTEKGKYVELRCDPISGHTALYWYRQSLGQGPEFLIYFQGTGAADDSGLPNDRFFAVRPEGSVSTLKIQRTERGDSAVYLCASSPRTVSYNEQFFGPGTRLTVL.

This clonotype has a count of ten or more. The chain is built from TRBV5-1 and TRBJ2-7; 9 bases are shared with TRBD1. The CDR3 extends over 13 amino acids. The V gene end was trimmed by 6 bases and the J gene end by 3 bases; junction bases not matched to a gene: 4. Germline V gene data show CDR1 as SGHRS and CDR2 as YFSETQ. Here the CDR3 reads CASTGTGNYEQYF. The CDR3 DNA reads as TGCGCCAGCACCGGGACAGGGAACTACGAGCAGTACTTC.

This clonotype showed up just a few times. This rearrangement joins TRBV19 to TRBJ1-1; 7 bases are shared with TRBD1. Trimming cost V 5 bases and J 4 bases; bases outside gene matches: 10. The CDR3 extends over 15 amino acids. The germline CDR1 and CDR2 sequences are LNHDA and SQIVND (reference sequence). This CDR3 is CASSLPDRVSTEAFF. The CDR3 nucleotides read TGTGCCAGTAGTCTTCCAGACAGGGTGAGCACTGAAGCTTTCTTT.

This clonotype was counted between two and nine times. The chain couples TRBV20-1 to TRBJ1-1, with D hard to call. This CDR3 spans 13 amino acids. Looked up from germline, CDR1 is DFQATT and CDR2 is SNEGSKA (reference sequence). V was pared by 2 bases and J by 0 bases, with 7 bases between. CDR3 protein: CSARNHMNTEAFF. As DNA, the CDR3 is TGCAGTGCTAGAAATCACATGAACACTGAAGCTTTCTTT.

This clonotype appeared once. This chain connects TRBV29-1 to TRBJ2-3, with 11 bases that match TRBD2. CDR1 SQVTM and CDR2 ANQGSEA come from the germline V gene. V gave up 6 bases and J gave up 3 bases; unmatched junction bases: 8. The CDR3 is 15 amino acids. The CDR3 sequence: CSVFTSGRVTDTQYF. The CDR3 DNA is TGCAGCGTCTTCACTAGCGGGAGAGTAACAGATACGCAGTATTTT.

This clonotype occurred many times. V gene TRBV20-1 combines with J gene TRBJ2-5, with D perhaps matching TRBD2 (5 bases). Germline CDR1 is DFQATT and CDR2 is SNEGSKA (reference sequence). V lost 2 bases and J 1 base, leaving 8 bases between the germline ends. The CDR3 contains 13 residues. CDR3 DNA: TGCAGTGCTAGAAACAGCGGCCAAGAGACCCAGTACTTC. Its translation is CSARNSGQETQYF.